The 20 T cell receptor beta chains below all came from one sample that was sequenced in a study of preoperative IRX-2 immunotherapy in early breast cancer. Profiling relied on immunoSEQ multiplex PCR, and the TCRdb table lists in-frame clones only, not all of them. Of around 62,000 clones listed, approximately 94% are singletons. Treatment noted: preoperative locoregional IRX-2 cytokine immunotherapy. Sampling was carried out from a patient treated with IRX-2 immunotherapy. All receptors derive from a human donor with breast cancer.

This chain uses TRBV11-3 with TRBJ2-2; TRBD2 aligns across 9 bases. Per the germline V gene, CDR1 is SGHNT and CDR2 is YENEEA. Germline trimming cut 5 bases from V and 3 bases from J; bases unmatched to any gene: 13. This CDR3 is built from 18 residues. In DNA, the CDR3 is TGTGCCAGCAGCCTTGGCGGGGGGGCCAGGGCGGACACCGGGGAGCTGTTTTTT. Translated: CASSLGGGARADTGELFF.

The rearrangement links TRBV9 to TRBJ1-3; D is unresolved. Germline V gives CDR1 SGDLS, CDR2 YYNGEE. With 0 bases removed from V and 6 bases from J, the gap between germline ends came to 10 bases. CDR3 length: 14 amino acids. The CDR3 coding sequence is TGTGCCAGCAGCGTAGAAGCGCGGCCAAACACCATATATTTT. It translates to CASSVEARPNTIYF.

CDR3: CAGSSGDTDTQYF. Written as DNA, the CDR3 is TGTGCCGGGTCTAGCGGGGACACAGATACGCAGTATTTT. The V call is TRBV7-9, the J call TRBJ2-3, with 9 bases that match TRBD2. Germline V gives CDR1 SEHNR, CDR2 FQNEAQ (reference sequence). The CDR3 loop spans 13 amino acids. Trimming took 11 bases from V and 2 from J; bases not matched to a gene: 5.

The chain carries TRBV7-2 and TRBJ1-2, with a weak D call TRBD1 (5 bases). V lost 2 bases and J 8 bases, leaving 18 bases between the germline ends. CDR1 SGHTA and CDR2 FQGNSA come from the germline V gene. The CDR3 covers 15 residues. The CDR3 is CASSLTAGVSAGYTF. Written as DNA, the CDR3 is TGTGCCAGCAGCTTAACGGCGGGGGTATCTGCCGGCTACACCTTC.

The chain carries TRBV5-1 and TRBJ2-2; 11 bases map to TRBD1. V gave up 0 bases and J gave up 6 bases; unmatched junction bases: 4. Germline CDR1 and CDR2: SGHRS and YFSETQ. There are 16 residues in the CDR3. CDR3: CASSLAGTGGSGELFF. The CDR3 DNA is TGCGCCAGCAGCTTGGCCGGGACAGGGGGATCCGGGGAGCTGTTTTTT.

The chain joins TRBV5-1 to TRBJ2-5, with 8 bases lining up with TRBD1. Germline V gives CDR1 SGHRS, CDR2 YFSETQ. The CDR3 is 13 residues long. J gave up 5 bases and V 3 bases, and 3 bases lay outside the gene matches. For the CDR3, the DNA is TGCGCCAGCAGCTGGGACAGGTTGGAGACCCAGTACTTC. It specifies CASSWDRLETQYF.

This rearrangement joins TRBV7-9 to TRBJ2-7, with D unclear. CDR1 and CDR2 (germline): SEHNR, FQNEAQ (reference sequence). Trimming pared 1 base from V and 5 bases from J, leaving 12 bases between. CDR3 length equals 14 residues. The CDR3 loop is CASSLGNLFHEQYF. The CDR3 coding sequence is TGTGCCAGCAGCTTAGGAAACCTATTCCACGAGCAGTACTTC.

The rearrangement uses TRBV6-5 and TRBJ2-2; D may be TRBD1 (6 bases). The CDR3 totals 14 residues. Germline assignment: CDR1 MNHEY and CDR2 SVGAGI. V lost 6 bases and J lost 4, with 12 bases in between. Here the CDR3 DNA reads TGTGCCAGCAGGAGACAGGTCCGCACCGGGGAGCTGTTTTTT. Encoded protein: CASRRQVRTGELFF.

The chain joins TRBV14 to TRBJ2-7, with D hard to call. Germline assignment: CDR1 SGHDN and CDR2 FVKESK. Trimming removed 0 bases from V and 3 bases from J, with 3 bases in between. This CDR3 spans 12 amino acids. This CDR3 reads CASSQDSYEQYF. CDR3 bases: TGTGCCAGCAGCCAAGATAGCTACGAGCAGTACTTC.

This chain uses TRBV19 with TRBJ2-5, with a tentative D call TRBD1 (6 bases). Trimming removed 0 bases at V and 5 bases at J, with 13 bases between. Germline V gene lookup returns CDR1 LNHDA and CDR2 SQIVND (reference sequence). The CDR3 loop spans 15 amino acids. As DNA, the CDR3 is TGTGCCAGTAGTATAGATGGGGGCTCCGGTGAGACCCAGTACTTC. Translating gives CASSIDGGSGETQYF.

V gene TRBV5-1 combines with J gene TRBJ1-4; no definite D call. Per the germline V gene, CDR1 is SGHRS and CDR2 is YFSETQ. This CDR3 region has 15 residues. V shed 1 base and J shed 4 bases, with 11 bases lying between them. CDR3 loop: CASSLWGRFNEKLFF. The CDR3 coding sequence is TGCGCCAGCAGCTTGTGGGGTCGGTTTAATGAAAAACTGTTTTTT.

The V and J genes are TRBV19 and TRBJ2-3; weak D call: TRBD1 (5 bases). Trimming cost V 6 bases and J 5 bases, with 18 bases left between them. The CDR3 contains 15 residues. Germline CDR1 LNHDA, CDR2 SQIVND (reference sequence). CDR3 sequence reads: CASSAQIYQGDTQYF. CDR3 bases: TGTGCCAGTAGCGCCCAAATATACCAGGGAGATACGCAGTATTTT.

The chain recombines TRBV19 with TRBJ1-5; maybe TRBD1 (5 bases). CDR3 length: 15 residues. Germline V gene data show CDR1 as LNHDA and CDR2 as SQIVND (reference sequence). V was trimmed by 3 bases and J by 5 bases, leaving 14 bases between them. The CDR3 region has the DNA TGTGCCAGTAGTATCCGGCAGGGAGGGGATCAGCCCCAGCATTTT. Translation: CASSIRQGGDQPQHF.

The rearrangement uses TRBV10-3 and TRBJ2-3; D is unclear. Trimming cost V 4 bases and J 4 bases, with 12 bases left between them. CDR3 length equals 14 residues. Per germline, CDR1 ENHRY and CDR2 SYGVKD. CDR3 region: CAISAPRLADTQYF. As DNA, the CDR3 is TGTGCCATCAGTGCGCCTAGACTTGCAGATACGCAGTATTTT.

The V gene is TRBV6-4, the J gene TRBJ1-5, with D unresolved. This CDR3 region has 14 residues. Trimming shortened V by 8 bases and J by 0 bases, and 11 bases separated the two germline ends. CDR1 and CDR2 from the germline V gene are MRHNA and SNTAGT. Here the CDR3 DNA reads TGTGCCAGCTGGGCCAAATTTAGCAATCAGCCCCAGCATTTT. Encoded protein: CASWAKFSNQPQHF.

The CDR3 sequence is CASSERVLANTGELFF. Written as DNA, the CDR3 is TGTGCCAGCAGCGAACGGGTCCTTGCGAACACCGGGGAGCTGTTTTTT. The rearrangement uses TRBV9 and TRBJ2-2; D ambiguous. The germline V gene has CDR1 SGDLS and CDR2 YYNGEE. V lost 3 bases to trimming and J lost 0 bases, with 12 bases between them. This CDR3 is 16 amino acids long.

The chain recombines TRBV10-3 with TRBJ1-4, with TRBD1 identical over 8 bases. The CDR3 loop spans 16 amino acids. J was trimmed by 2 bases and V by 3 bases; bases with no gene match: 5. Germline CDR1 ENHRY, CDR2 SYGVKD. CDR3 in amino acids: CAISDARTGTNEKLFF. In DNA form, the CDR3 reads TGTGCCATCAGTGATGCCCGGACAGGGACTAATGAAAAACTGTTTTTT.

The rearrangement joins TRBV6-1 to TRBJ2-1, with 7 bases identical to TRBD2. CDR3 length equals 13 residues. Germline V gene data show CDR1 as MNHNS and CDR2 as SASEGT. Germline trimming cut 8 bases from V and 9 bases from J; bases unmatched to any gene: 10. CDR3 protein: CASFWGGSSEQFF. The CDR3 DNA follows: TGTGCCAGCTTTTGGGGCGGGAGCAGTGAGCAGTTCTTC.

The J gene is TRBJ1-1, the V gene TRBV10-3; 7 bases agree with TRBD1. The CDR3 contains 15 residues. From germline, CDR1 is ENHRY and CDR2 SYGVKD. With V trimmed by 0 bases and J by 11 bases, 12 bases remained unmatched. The CDR3 spells CAISESGGSLQGAFF. The DNA for the CDR3 is TGTGCCATCAGTGAGTCCGGGGGGTCCTTACAGGGGGCTTTCTTT.

This chain links TRBV6-1 with TRBJ2-2, with 7 positions matching TRBD1. Germline V gives CDR1 MNHNS, CDR2 SASEGT. With 6 bases clipped from V and 7 bases from J, the junction kept 5 bases outside the gene matches. The CDR3 is 13 amino acids. CDR3 DNA sequence: TGTGCCAGCAGCGAGACAGGGTTCGGGGAGCTGTTTTTT. Its protein is CASSETGFGELFF.